This TCR beta chain stems from a study of T cell repertoires in cytomegalovirus infection. Whole-study context: Alongside well-studied HLA-B-restricted CMV epitopes, recently identified HLA-C-restricted CMV epitopes were also used. Matching HLA type and CMV infection were both indicated by public TCR beta signatures.

Study-level results: Dominating the ex vivo response were TCR beta clonotypes that were CMV-specific and HLA-C-restricted. Cumulated frequencies of public TCR beta families served to identify carriers of CMV plus the relevant HLA.

TCRdb passed the reads through MiXCR, listing each CDR3 protein once. The sample carries around 750,000 distinct CDR3 sequences, about 31% recorded once. This clonotype has only one observation. What it recognizes is unknown. Germline CDR1 and CDR2: SGHDT and YYEEEE. V shed 0 bases and J shed 6 bases, with 15 bases lying between them. The CDR3 runs to 15 residues. The chain recombines TRBV5-6 with TRBJ1-1; D is unclear. The source material was cultured CD8+ T cells from PBMCs, sampled from culture after CMV antigen stimulation. This TCR came from a human donor in good health (CMV status not recorded). Some clones in this sample may be carry-over from other donors' samples. CDR3: CASSLGTAWLSEAFF. The CDR3 DNA is TGTGCCAGCAGCTTGGGTACCGCCTGGTTGTCTGAAGCTTTCTTT.